The clone carrying this T cell receptor (beta chain) was counted ten times or more. The data derive from a study of T cell repertoires in cytomegalovirus infection. TCRdb recomputed calls from the reads with MiXCR, one row per CDR3 protein. Altogether about 260,000 distinct CDR3 sequences are present, roughly an eighth being singletons, with the ten largest covering around 8.1%. V gave up 0 bases and J gave up 3 bases, with 9 bases separating them. The CDR3 is 14 amino acids. Germline CDR1 and CDR2: SGHTA and FQGNSA. The sequenced sample consisted of PBMCs. The source is a human donor in good health (CMV status not recorded). Some clones in this sample may be carry-over from other donors' samples. The chain recombines TRBV7-2 with TRBJ2-7; either TRBD1 or TRBD2 may fit D (5 bases each). The CDR3 nucleotides read TGTGCCAGCAGCTTAGCGGGACCGGTCTACGAGCAGTACTTC. Its translation: CASSLAGPVYEQYF. The full variable domain, in which reference TRBV7-2 and TRBJ2-7 provide the parts outside the CDR3, is GAGVSQSPSNKVTEKGKDVELRCDPISGHTALYWYRQSLGQGLEFLIYFQGNSAPDKSGLPSDRFSAERTGGSVSTLTIQRTQQEDSAVYLCASSLAGPVYEQYFGPGTRLTVT.